The rows below give T cell receptor beta chains drawn from one sample of a study of T-cell reconstitution after alpha-beta-depleted transplantation in children. TCRdb re-derived calls from the PCR reads in MiXCR, one entry per CDR3 protein. The table has some 300,000 distinct CDR3 sequences, about 9.4% seen once. The source material was PBMCs, sampled before TCRalphabeta/CD19-depleted stem cell transplant. These receptors were collected from a boy under two years old with acute myeloid leukemia, due to receive a stem cell transplant. The CDR3 runs from the conserved cysteine through the conserved F or W. The D gene is left open where the match is weak. The size of a clone is reported for some rows only, either as once, few or many, or as a class for expanded clones.

CDR3 DNA: TGTGCCAGCAGTTTCTTGTCCCTTCCCTACGAGCAGTACTTC
CDR3 protein: CASSFLSLPYEQYF
CDR3 length: 14
J gene: TRBJ2-7
clone size: many
D gene: NA
V gene: TRBV12-3/TRBV12-4

CDR3 DNA: TGTGCCAGCAGCCAAGCCGGGCCCCAGGTAGGAGAAAAACTGTTTTTT
CDR3 protein: CASSQAGPQVGEKLFF
CDR3 length: 16
J gene: TRBJ1-4
clone size: few
D gene: NA
V gene: TRBV3-1

CDR3 DNA: TGTGCCAGCAGCTTAAGTAGCGGCACAGATACGCAGTATTTT
CDR3 protein: CASSLSSGTDTQYF
CDR3 length: 14
J gene: TRBJ2-3
clone size: many
D gene: NA
V gene: TRBV7-2

CDR3 DNA: TGTGCCAGCAGTCCAAGGACAGCTGTCCGGGGGAATGAGCAGTTCTTC
CDR3 protein: CASSPRTAVRGNEQFF
CDR3 length: 16
J gene: TRBJ2-1
clone size: NA
D gene: NA
V gene: TRBV6-2/TRBV6-3

CDR3 DNA: TGTGCCAGCAGCTTAGGACTTTCCTTCAGCGGAAACACCATATATTTT
CDR3 protein: CASSLGLSFSGNTIYF
CDR3 length: 16
J gene: TRBJ1-3
clone size: many
D gene: NA
V gene: TRBV7-8

CDR3 DNA: NA
CDR3 protein: CASILGTGINEKLFF
CDR3 length: 15
J gene: TRBJ1-4
clone size: many
D gene: NA
V gene: TRBV28

CDR3 DNA: TGTGCCAGCAGCCCCCGCATAGCCAAAAACATTCAGTACTTC
CDR3 protein: CASSPRIAKNIQYF
CDR3 length: 14
J gene: TRBJ2-4
clone size: many
D gene: NA
V gene: TRBV3-1

CDR3 DNA: TGTGCCAGCAGAATACTAGCGGGGCGTGGAGATACGCAGTATTTT
CDR3 protein: CASRILAGRGDTQYF
CDR3 length: 15
J gene: TRBJ2-3
clone size: few
D gene: TRBD2
V gene: TRBV2

CDR3 DNA: TGTGCCAGCAGCCCCGGGTTGATGGGGGCCAACGTCCTGACTTTC
CDR3 protein: CASSPGLMGANVLTF
CDR3 length: 15
J gene: TRBJ2-6
clone size: many
D gene: NA
V gene: TRBV7-8

CDR3 DNA: TGTGCCAGCAGCTTAGTAGGGTACGACATTCAGTACTTC
CDR3 protein: CASSLVGYDIQYF
CDR3 length: 13
J gene: TRBJ2-4
clone size: many
D gene: NA
V gene: TRBV7-9

CDR3 DNA: TGTGCCAGCAGCGGCCCAGGGGTCGCCTACGAGCAGTACTTC
CDR3 protein: CASSGPGVAYEQYF
CDR3 length: 14
J gene: TRBJ2-7
clone size: many
D gene: NA
V gene: TRBV7-6

CDR3 DNA: TGTGCCAGCAGTTTGTCGGGACACGTTCAAGAGACCCAGTACTTC
CDR3 protein: CASSLSGHVQETQYF
CDR3 length: 15
J gene: TRBJ2-5
clone size: many
D gene: NA
V gene: TRBV28

CDR3 DNA: TGTGCCAGCAGTTTTAAGGAGAATGAGCAGTTCTTC
CDR3 protein: CASSFKENEQFF
CDR3 length: 12
J gene: TRBJ2-1
clone size: many
D gene: NA
V gene: TRBV28

CDR3 DNA: TGTGCCAGCAGCCCAGAGGGGTCGCAGTATTTT
CDR3 protein: CASSPEGSQYF
CDR3 length: 11
J gene: TRBJ2-3
clone size: many
D gene: NA
V gene: TRBV9

CDR3 DNA: TGTGCCAGCAGCGCCGAGGTCTCCTTTTCTGGGGCCAACGTCCTGACTTTC
CDR3 protein: CASSAEVSFSGANVLTF
CDR3 length: 17
J gene: TRBJ2-6
clone size: few
D gene: NA
V gene: TRBV7-6

CDR3 DNA: TGTGCCAGCAGCGCGGGGACCTACGAGCAGTACTTC
CDR3 protein: CASSAGTYEQYF
CDR3 length: 12
J gene: TRBJ2-7
clone size: many
D gene: NA
V gene: TRBV7-9

CDR3 DNA: TGTGCCAGCGACCGGAGCTCCTACGAGCAGTACTTC
CDR3 protein: CASDRSSYEQYF
CDR3 length: 12
J gene: TRBJ2-7
clone size: few
D gene: NA
V gene: TRBV2

CDR3 DNA: TGTGCCAGCAGCTCTCGACCGCTGGGCCGGGAGGTGGGCAATGAGCAGTTCTTC
CDR3 protein: CASSSRPLGREVGNEQFF
CDR3 length: 18
J gene: TRBJ2-1
clone size: many
D gene: TRBD2
V gene: TRBV7-2

CDR3 DNA: TGTGCCAGCAGCACCTTGACAGAAGTGTACGAGCAGTACTTC
CDR3 protein: CASSTLTEVYEQYF
CDR3 length: 14
J gene: TRBJ2-7
clone size: many
D gene: NA
V gene: TRBV7-9

CDR3 DNA: TGTGCCAGCAGTTCGGGCAGGCGGCAAAGGCAAGAGACCCAGTACTTC
CDR3 protein: CASSSGRRQRQETQYF
CDR3 length: 16
J gene: TRBJ2-5
clone size: many
D gene: NA
V gene: TRBV12-3/TRBV12-4

CDR3 DNA: TGTGCCAGCAGCGCGTGGGGGGCGGGCGAGCAGTACTTC
CDR3 protein: CASSAWGAGEQYF
CDR3 length: 13
J gene: TRBJ2-7
clone size: NA
D gene: NA
V gene: TRBV11-3

CDR3 DNA: TGTGCCAGCAGTTTCCCGACAGGCTCAGTGGAGACCCAGTACTTC
CDR3 protein: CASSFPTGSVETQYF
CDR3 length: 15
J gene: TRBJ2-5
clone size: many
D gene: NA
V gene: TRBV28

CDR3 DNA: TGTGCCATCAGTGCGAGGCGGGGGCCCACAGATACGCAGTATTTT
CDR3 protein: CAISARRGPTDTQYF
CDR3 length: 15
J gene: TRBJ2-3
clone size: many
D gene: NA
V gene: TRBV10-3

CDR3 DNA: TGTGCCAGCAGCCTGTCCCCCCTTAGCGGGAGTGCCCAAGAGACCCAGTACTTC
CDR3 protein: CASSLSPLSGSAQETQYF
CDR3 length: 18
J gene: TRBJ2-5
clone size: many
D gene: TRBD2
V gene: TRBV11-2

CDR3 DNA: TGTGCCAGCAGTCTTCCGCCCCGGGACAGGGGGCATAAGGGTGCCGGGGAGCTGTTTTTT
CDR3 protein: CASSLPPRDRGHKGAGELFF
CDR3 length: 20
J gene: TRBJ2-2
clone size: many
D gene: TRBD1
V gene: TRBV27

CDR3 DNA: TGCGCCAGCAGCCACTCGGACGGACTTAGGGGCTACACCTTC
CDR3 protein: CASSHSDGLRGYTF
CDR3 length: 14
J gene: TRBJ1-2
clone size: many
D gene: NA
V gene: TRBV4-3

CDR3 DNA: TGTGCCAGCAGCCGGGGACTAGCCCACTCCTACAATGAGCAGTTCTTC
CDR3 protein: CASSRGLAHSYNEQFF
CDR3 length: 16
J gene: TRBJ2-1
clone size: many
D gene: TRBD2
V gene: TRBV9

CDR3 DNA: TGCGCCAGCAGCTTGAAGGGGACAGGTCTTTCCTACGAGCAGTACTTC
CDR3 protein: CASSLKGTGLSYEQYF
CDR3 length: 16
J gene: TRBJ2-7
clone size: many
D gene: TRBD1
V gene: TRBV5-1

CDR3 DNA: TGTGCCAGCAGTTCCCAGGGGGCCCCGCGGAATGAGCAGTTCTTC
CDR3 protein: CASSSQGAPRNEQFF
CDR3 length: 15
J gene: TRBJ2-1
clone size: many
D gene: TRBD1
V gene: TRBV28

CDR3 DNA: TGTGCCAGCAGCTTGGCCGTGGGAGCCTACGAGCAGTACTTC
CDR3 protein: CASSLAVGAYEQYF
CDR3 length: 14
J gene: TRBJ2-7
clone size: many
D gene: NA
V gene: TRBV5-5

CDR3 DNA: TGCGCCAGCAGCCCCGGACAGTACCCCAACGAGCAGTACTTC
CDR3 protein: CASSPGQYPNEQYF
CDR3 length: 14
J gene: TRBJ2-7
clone size: many
D gene: NA
V gene: TRBV5-1

CDR3 DNA: TGTGCCAGCAGTTTCCGGGAGCCGGGGCAGCCCCAGCATTTT
CDR3 protein: CASSFREPGQPQHF
CDR3 length: 14
J gene: TRBJ1-5
clone size: many
D gene: NA
V gene: TRBV27

CDR3 DNA: TGTGCCAGCAGCCCTATATACAGCGGGGCCGGAGATACGCAGTATTTT
CDR3 protein: CASSPIYSGAGDTQYF
CDR3 length: 16
J gene: TRBJ2-3
clone size: many
D gene: TRBD2
V gene: TRBV7-9

CDR3 DNA: TGTGCCAGCAGATCACTGATGGCGGGCGGGGCAGATACGCAGTATTTT
CDR3 protein: CASRSLMAGGADTQYF
CDR3 length: 16
J gene: TRBJ2-3
clone size: many
D gene: NA
V gene: TRBV28

CDR3 DNA: TGTGCCAGCAGCCGACAGGGGAAAACTGAAGCTTTCTTT
CDR3 protein: CASSRQGKTEAFF
CDR3 length: 13
J gene: TRBJ1-1
clone size: many
D gene: TRBD1
V gene: TRBV3-1

CDR3 DNA: TGTGCCAGCAGCTTTGGACAGGCTAGCACAGATACGCAGTATTTT
CDR3 protein: CASSFGQASTDTQYF
CDR3 length: 15
J gene: TRBJ2-3
clone size: many
D gene: TRBD1
V gene: TRBV7-9

CDR3 DNA: TGCAGTGCGACTTGGGACAGGAATTACGAGCAGTACTTC
CDR3 protein: CSATWDRNYEQYF
CDR3 length: 13
J gene: TRBJ2-7
clone size: many
D gene: TRBD1
V gene: TRBV20-1

CDR3 DNA: TGTGCCAGCAGTCTGACAGGGAGTAATGAAAAACTGTTTTTT
CDR3 protein: CASSLTGSNEKLFF
CDR3 length: 14
J gene: TRBJ1-4
clone size: many
D gene: TRBD1
V gene: TRBV6-5

CDR3 DNA: TGCAGTGCTGGGGATAGCGACAGGGCTCTCTCCTACGAGCAGTACTTC
CDR3 protein: CSAGDSDRALSYEQYF
CDR3 length: 16
J gene: TRBJ2-7
clone size: many
D gene: TRBD1
V gene: TRBV20-1

CDR3 DNA: TGTGCCAGCAGCCTTGACAGTGATCTATACAATGAGCAGTTCTTC
CDR3 protein: CASSLDSDLYNEQFF
CDR3 length: 15
J gene: TRBJ2-1
clone size: many
D gene: NA
V gene: TRBV28

CDR3 DNA: TGTGCCAGCAGTCCCCTGGGACAGGTTGATGAAAAACTGTTTTTT
CDR3 protein: CASSPLGQVDEKLFF
CDR3 length: 15
J gene: TRBJ1-4
clone size: NA
D gene: TRBD1
V gene: TRBV28

CDR3 DNA: TGTGCCAGCAGCGCGTCAAGGAGCACAGATACGCAGTATTTT
CDR3 protein: CASSASRSTDTQYF
CDR3 length: 14
J gene: TRBJ2-3
clone size: many
D gene: NA
V gene: TRBV9

CDR3 DNA: TGCAGCGCCACCGACCAGGTTCGTTACAATGAGCAGTTCTTC
CDR3 protein: CSATDQVRYNEQFF
CDR3 length: 14
J gene: TRBJ2-1
clone size: many
D gene: NA
V gene: TRBV29-1

CDR3 DNA: TGTGCCAGCAGCCCCGGCCTCATCTCCTACAATGAGCAGTTCTTC
CDR3 protein: CASSPGLISYNEQFF
CDR3 length: 15
J gene: TRBJ2-1
clone size: NA
D gene: NA
V gene: TRBV4-2

CDR3 DNA: TGCAGCGTTGTTTACGGCGAGCAGTACTTC
CDR3 protein: CSVVYGEQYF
CDR3 length: 10
J gene: TRBJ2-7
clone size: many
D gene: NA
V gene: TRBV29-1

CDR3 DNA: TGTGCCAGCAGCATGGCGGGAGGCACAGATACGCAGTATTTT
CDR3 protein: CASSMAGGTDTQYF
CDR3 length: 14
J gene: TRBJ2-3
clone size: many
D gene: TRBD2
V gene: TRBV7-3

CDR3 DNA: TGTGCCAGCAGCCTAGGGACTAGCTGGGACGAGCAGTACTTC
CDR3 protein: CASSLGTSWDEQYF
CDR3 length: 14
J gene: TRBJ2-7
clone size: few
D gene: TRBD2
V gene: TRBV12-3/TRBV12-4

CDR3 DNA: TGTGCCAGCAGCCCCGCCGGGACAGGGGGGTCGGGTGAGCAGTTCTTC
CDR3 protein: CASSPAGTGGSGEQFF
CDR3 length: 16
J gene: TRBJ2-1
clone size: few
D gene: TRBD1
V gene: TRBV9

CDR3 DNA: TGTGCCACCAGCAGAAAGCGGGAGAACACCGGGGAGCTGTTTTTT
CDR3 protein: CATSRKRENTGELFF
CDR3 length: 15
J gene: TRBJ2-2
clone size: many
D gene: TRBD2
V gene: TRBV15

CDR3 DNA: TGTGCCAGCAGCTTGGAGGACCCATCTTTCTATGGCTACACCTTC
CDR3 protein: CASSLEDPSFYGYTF
CDR3 length: 15
J gene: TRBJ1-2
clone size: once
D gene: NA
V gene: TRBV5-4

CDR3 DNA: TGTGCCAGCAGCCCCCGGGGCTCTAACTACAATGAGCAGTTCTTC
CDR3 protein: CASSPRGSNYNEQFF
CDR3 length: 15
J gene: TRBJ2-1
clone size: many
D gene: NA
V gene: TRBV5-5

CDR3 DNA: TGTGCCAGCATGGCAGGGATCTACGAGCAGTACTTC
CDR3 protein: CASMAGIYEQYF
CDR3 length: 12
J gene: TRBJ2-7
clone size: many
D gene: NA
V gene: TRBV2

CDR3 DNA: TGTGCCAGCAGCTCCGCCGGGGGGGGCGGAGGAGATACGCAGTATTTT
CDR3 protein: CASSSAGGGGGDTQYF
CDR3 length: 16
J gene: TRBJ2-3
clone size: NA
D gene: TRBD2
V gene: TRBV11-3

CDR3 DNA: TGCAGTGCTACAGGGGAGGTTGATCAGCCCCAGCATTTT
CDR3 protein: CSATGEVDQPQHF
CDR3 length: 13
J gene: TRBJ1-5
clone size: many
D gene: NA
V gene: TRBV20-1

CDR3 DNA: TGTGCCAGCAGTGAGGGGCGTACGCAGTATTTT
CDR3 protein: CASSEGRTQYF
CDR3 length: 11
J gene: TRBJ2-3
clone size: few
D gene: NA
V gene: TRBV19

CDR3 DNA: TGTGCCAGCAGTTTAATAGGACAAGATTACGAGCAGTACTTC
CDR3 protein: CASSLIGQDYEQYF
CDR3 length: 14
J gene: TRBJ2-7
clone size: many
D gene: NA
V gene: TRBV28

CDR3 DNA: TGTGCCAGTTCGGCGAGCGGGAGTCGGAATGAGCAGTTCTTC
CDR3 protein: CASSASGSRNEQFF
CDR3 length: 14
J gene: TRBJ2-1
clone size: few
D gene: TRBD2
V gene: TRBV19

CDR3 DNA: TGTGCCAGCAGCCAAGGTGACAGGGAAAGCGGGGAGCTGTTTTTT
CDR3 protein: CASSQGDRESGELFF
CDR3 length: 15
J gene: TRBJ2-2
clone size: few
D gene: TRBD1
V gene: TRBV4-2

CDR3 DNA: TGTGCCAGCAGCTTGCCGGGGGGGGTCTTCCAAGAGACCCAGTACTTC
CDR3 protein: CASSLPGGVFQETQYF
CDR3 length: 16
J gene: TRBJ2-5
clone size: NA
D gene: TRBD2
V gene: TRBV5-6

CDR3 DNA: TGCAGCGTAGAACCCGGGACACCTCCCTACGAGCAGTACTTC
CDR3 protein: CSVEPGTPPYEQYF
CDR3 length: 14
J gene: TRBJ2-7
clone size: many
D gene: NA
V gene: TRBV29-1